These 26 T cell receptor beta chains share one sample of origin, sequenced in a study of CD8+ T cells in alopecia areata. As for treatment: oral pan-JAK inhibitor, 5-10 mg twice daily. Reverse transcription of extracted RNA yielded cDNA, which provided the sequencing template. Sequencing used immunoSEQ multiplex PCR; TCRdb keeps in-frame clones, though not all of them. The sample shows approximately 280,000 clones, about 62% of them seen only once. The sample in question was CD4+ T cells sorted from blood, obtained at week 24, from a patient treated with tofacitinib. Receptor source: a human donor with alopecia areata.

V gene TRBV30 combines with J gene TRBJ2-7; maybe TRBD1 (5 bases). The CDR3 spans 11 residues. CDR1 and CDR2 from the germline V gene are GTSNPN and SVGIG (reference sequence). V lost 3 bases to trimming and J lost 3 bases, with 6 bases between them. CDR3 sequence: CAWRTGYEQYF. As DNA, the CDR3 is TGTGCCTGGAGAACAGGCTACGAGCAGTACTTC.

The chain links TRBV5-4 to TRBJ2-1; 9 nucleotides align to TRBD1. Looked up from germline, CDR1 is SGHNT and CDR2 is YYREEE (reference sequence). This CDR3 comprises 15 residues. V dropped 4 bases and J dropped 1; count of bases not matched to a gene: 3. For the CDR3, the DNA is TGTGCCAGCAGCACAGGGGGCACATCCTACAATGAGCAGTTCTTC. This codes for CASSTGGTSYNEQFF.

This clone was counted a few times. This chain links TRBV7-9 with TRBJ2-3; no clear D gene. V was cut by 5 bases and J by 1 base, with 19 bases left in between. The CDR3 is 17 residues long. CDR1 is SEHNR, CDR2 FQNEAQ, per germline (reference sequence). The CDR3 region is CASSPSLLQRGTDTQYF. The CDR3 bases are TGTGCCAGCAGCCCCTCGCTACTACAGCGCGGCACAGATACGCAGTATTTT. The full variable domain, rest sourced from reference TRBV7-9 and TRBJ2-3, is DTGVSQNPRHKITKRGQNVTFRCDPISEHNRLYWYRQTLGQGPEFLTYFQNEAQLEKSRLLSDRFSAERPKGSFSTLEIQRTEQGDSAMYLCASSPSLLQRGTDTQYFGPGTRLTVL.

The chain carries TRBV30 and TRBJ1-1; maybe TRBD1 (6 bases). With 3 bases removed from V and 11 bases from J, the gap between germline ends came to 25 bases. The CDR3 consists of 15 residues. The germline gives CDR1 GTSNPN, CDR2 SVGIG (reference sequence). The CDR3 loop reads CAWSVKGASGHSAFF. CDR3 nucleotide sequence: TGTGCCTGGAGCGTAAAAGGGGCATCGGGACACAGCGCTTTCTTT.

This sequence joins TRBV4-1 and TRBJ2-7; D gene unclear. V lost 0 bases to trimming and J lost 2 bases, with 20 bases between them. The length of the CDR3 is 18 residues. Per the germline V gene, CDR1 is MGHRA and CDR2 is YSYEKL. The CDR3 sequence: CASSQEGLLYSRPYEQYF. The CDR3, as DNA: TGCGCCAGCAGCCAAGAAGGGCTTCTTTACAGCCGTCCCTACGAGCAGTACTTC.

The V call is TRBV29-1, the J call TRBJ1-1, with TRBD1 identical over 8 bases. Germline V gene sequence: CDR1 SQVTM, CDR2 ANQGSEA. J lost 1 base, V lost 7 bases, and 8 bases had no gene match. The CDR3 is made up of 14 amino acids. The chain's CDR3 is CSAMDRVSNTEAFF. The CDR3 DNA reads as TGCAGCGCTATGGACAGGGTTTCGAACACTGAAGCTTTCTTT.

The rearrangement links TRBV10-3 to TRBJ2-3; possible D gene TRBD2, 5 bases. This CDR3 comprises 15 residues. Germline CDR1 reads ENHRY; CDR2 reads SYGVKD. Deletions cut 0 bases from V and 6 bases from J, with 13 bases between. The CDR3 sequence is CAISESRSTGDTQYF. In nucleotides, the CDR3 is TGTGCCATCAGTGAGTCACGATCCACGGGGGATACGCAGTATTTT.

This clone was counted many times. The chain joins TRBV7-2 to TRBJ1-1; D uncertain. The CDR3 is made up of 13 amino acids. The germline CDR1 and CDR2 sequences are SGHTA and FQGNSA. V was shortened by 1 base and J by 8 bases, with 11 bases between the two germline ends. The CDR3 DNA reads TGTGCCAGCAGCTTAGTGGAGGGCAGGGAAGCTTTCTTT. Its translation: CASSLVEGREAFF.

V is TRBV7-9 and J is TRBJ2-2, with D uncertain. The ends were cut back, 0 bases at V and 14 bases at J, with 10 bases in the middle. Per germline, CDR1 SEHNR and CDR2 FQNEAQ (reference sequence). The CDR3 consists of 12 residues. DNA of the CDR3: TGTGCCAGCAGCTTAGCGCGACCTCTACTGTTTTTT. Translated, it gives CASSLARPLLFF.

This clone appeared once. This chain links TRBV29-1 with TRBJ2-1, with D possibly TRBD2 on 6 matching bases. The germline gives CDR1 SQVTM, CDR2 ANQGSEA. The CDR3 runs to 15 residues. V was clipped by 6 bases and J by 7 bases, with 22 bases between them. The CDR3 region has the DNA TGCAGCGTAGGTCCGGGGGTTAGTTTGTGGAATGAGCAGTTCTTC. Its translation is CSVGPGVSLWNEQFF.

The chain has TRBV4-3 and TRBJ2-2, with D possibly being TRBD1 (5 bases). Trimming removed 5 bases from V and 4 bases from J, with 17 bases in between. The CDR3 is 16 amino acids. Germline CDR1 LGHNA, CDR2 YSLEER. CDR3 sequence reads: CASSNRAGPSTGELFF. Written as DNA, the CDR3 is TGCGCCAGCAGCAATAGGGCAGGGCCGAGCACCGGGGAGCTGTTTTTT.

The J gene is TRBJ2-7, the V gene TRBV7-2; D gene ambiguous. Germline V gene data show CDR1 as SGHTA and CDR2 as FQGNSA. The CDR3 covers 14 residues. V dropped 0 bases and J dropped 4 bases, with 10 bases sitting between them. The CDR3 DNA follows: TGTGCCAGCAGCTTAGCGTCGAACGGATACGAGCAGTACTTC. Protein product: CASSLASNGYEQYF.

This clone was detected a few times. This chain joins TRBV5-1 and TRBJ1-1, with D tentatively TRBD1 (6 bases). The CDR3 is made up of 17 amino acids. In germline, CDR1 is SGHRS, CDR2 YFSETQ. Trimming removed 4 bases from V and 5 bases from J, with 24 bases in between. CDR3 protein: CASSPAVSRGAGTEAFF. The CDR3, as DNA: TGCGCCAGCAGCCCTGCAGTGAGCAGGGGCGCGGGAACTGAAGCTTTCTTT. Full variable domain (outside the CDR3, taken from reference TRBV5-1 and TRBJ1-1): KAGVTQTPRYLIKTRGQQVTLSCSPISGHRSVSWYQQTPGQGLQFLFEYFSETQRNKGNFPGRFSGRQFSNSRSEMNVSTLELGDSALYLCASSPAVSRGAGTEAFFGQGTRLTVV.

CDR3 loop: CAWSVREGGRAFF. The CDR3 DNA is TGTGCCTGGAGTGTACGGGAAGGGGGCAGAGCTTTCTTT. This rearrangement joins TRBV30 to TRBJ1-1, with 7 bases that match TRBD1. Trimming took 0 bases from V and 10 from J; bases not matched to a gene: 8. Germline values: CDR1 GTSNPN, CDR2 SVGIG (reference sequence). CDR3 length equals 13 residues.

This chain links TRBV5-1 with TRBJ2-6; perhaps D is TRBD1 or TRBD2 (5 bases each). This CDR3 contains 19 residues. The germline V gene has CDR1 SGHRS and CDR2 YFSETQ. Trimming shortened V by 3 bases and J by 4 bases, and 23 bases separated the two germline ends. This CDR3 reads CASSSIMRGPASGANVLTF. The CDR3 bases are TGCGCCAGCAGCTCAATAATGAGGGGACCGGCGTCCGGGGCCAACGTCCTGACTTTC.

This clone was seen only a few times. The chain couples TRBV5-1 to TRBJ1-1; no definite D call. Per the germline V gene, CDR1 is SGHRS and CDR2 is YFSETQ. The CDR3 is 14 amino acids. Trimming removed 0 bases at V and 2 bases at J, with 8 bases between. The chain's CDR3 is CASSLEQRNTEAFF. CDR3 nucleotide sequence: TGCGCCAGCAGCTTGGAACAGAGAAACACTGAAGCTTTCTTT.

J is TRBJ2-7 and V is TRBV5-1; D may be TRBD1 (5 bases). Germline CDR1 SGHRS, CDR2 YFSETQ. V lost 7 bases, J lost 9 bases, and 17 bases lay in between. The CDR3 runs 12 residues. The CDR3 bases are TGCGCCAGCGGGATTGACAGCCCTGGGCAGTACTTC. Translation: CASGIDSPGQYF.

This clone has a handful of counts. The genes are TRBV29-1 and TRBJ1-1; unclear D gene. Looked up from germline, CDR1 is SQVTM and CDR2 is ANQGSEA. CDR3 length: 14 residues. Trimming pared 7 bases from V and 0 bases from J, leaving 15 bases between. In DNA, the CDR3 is TGCAGCGCCACCGCACCAGAGTTGAACACTGAAGCTTTCTTT. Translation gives CSATAPELNTEAFF.

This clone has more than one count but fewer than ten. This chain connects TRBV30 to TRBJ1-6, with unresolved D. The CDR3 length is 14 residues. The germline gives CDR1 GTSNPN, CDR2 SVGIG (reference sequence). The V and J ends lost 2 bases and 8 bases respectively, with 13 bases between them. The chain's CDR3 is CAWSKRASDSPLHF. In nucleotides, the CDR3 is TGTGCCTGGAGTAAACGTGCTTCCGATTCACCCCTCCACTTT.

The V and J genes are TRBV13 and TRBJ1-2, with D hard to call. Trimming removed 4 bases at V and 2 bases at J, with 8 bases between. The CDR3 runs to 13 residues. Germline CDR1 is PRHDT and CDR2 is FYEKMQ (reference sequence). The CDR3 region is CASSSTQNYGYTF. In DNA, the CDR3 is TGTGCCAGCAGCTCGACCCAGAACTATGGCTACACCTTC. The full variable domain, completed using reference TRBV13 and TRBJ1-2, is AAGVIQSPRHLIKEKRETATLKCYPIPRHDTVYWYQQGPGQDPQFLISFYEKMQSDKGSIPDRFSAQQFSDYHSELNMSSLELGDSALYFCASSSTQNYGYTFGSGTRLTVV.

Here the CDR3 reads CASSPGQANFGEKLFF. The DNA of the CDR3 is TGCGCCAGCAGCCCGGGACAGGCTAACTTTGGTGAAAAACTGTTTTTT. The J gene is TRBJ1-4, the V gene TRBV5-1; 8 positions agree with TRBD1. Trimming took 4 bases from V and 7 from J; bases not matched to a gene: 12. The V gene's germline CDR1 is SGHRS and CDR2 YFSETQ. This CDR3 region has 16 residues.

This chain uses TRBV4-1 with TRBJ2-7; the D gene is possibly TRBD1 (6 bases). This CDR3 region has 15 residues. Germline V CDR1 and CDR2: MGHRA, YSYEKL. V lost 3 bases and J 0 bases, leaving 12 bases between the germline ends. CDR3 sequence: CASSHGTISSYEQYF. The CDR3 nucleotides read TGCGCCAGCAGCCACGGGACAATAAGCTCCTACGAGCAGTACTTC.

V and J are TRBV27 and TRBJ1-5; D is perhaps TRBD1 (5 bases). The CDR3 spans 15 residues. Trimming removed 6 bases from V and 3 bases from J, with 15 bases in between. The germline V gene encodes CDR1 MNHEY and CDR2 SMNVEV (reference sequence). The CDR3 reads CASRAQGHYNQPQHF. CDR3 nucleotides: TGTGCCAGCAGAGCCCAGGGCCACTACAATCAGCCCCAGCATTTT.

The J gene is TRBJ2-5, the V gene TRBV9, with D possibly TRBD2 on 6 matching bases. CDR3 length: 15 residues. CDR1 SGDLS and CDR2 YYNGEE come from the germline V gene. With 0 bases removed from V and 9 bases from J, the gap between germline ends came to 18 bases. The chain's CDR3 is CASSVEASDIGPQYF. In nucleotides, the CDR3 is TGTGCCAGCAGCGTAGAGGCTAGCGATATCGGGCCCCAGTACTTC.

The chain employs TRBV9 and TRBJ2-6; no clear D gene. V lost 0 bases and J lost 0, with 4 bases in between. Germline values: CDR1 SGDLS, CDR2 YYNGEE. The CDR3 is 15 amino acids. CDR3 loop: CASSVGGSGANVLTF. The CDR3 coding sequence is TGTGCCAGCAGCGTAGGTGGCTCTGGGGCCAACGTCCTGACTTTC.

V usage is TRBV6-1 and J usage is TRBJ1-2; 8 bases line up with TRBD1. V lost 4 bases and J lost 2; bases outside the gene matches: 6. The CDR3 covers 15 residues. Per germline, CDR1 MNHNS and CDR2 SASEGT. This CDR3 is CASSGPGGKNYGYTF. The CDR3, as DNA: TGTGCCAGCAGTGGGCCAGGGGGCAAAAACTATGGCTACACCTTC.